A selection of T cell receptor beta chains follows, all from one sample in a study of high-grade serous ovarian cancer treatment subgroups. This table comes from immunoSEQ multiplex PCR, and its TCRdb copy is limited to in-frame clones, with some not included. The sample contains about 2,300 clones, around 65% of which appear only once. Sequenced: tumor tissue. These receptor sequences come from a human donor with high-grade serous ovarian cancer. CDR3s include the opening cysteine and the closing phenylalanine or tryptophan. D genes are given only for firm matches. Size is stated for part of the rows, as once, few or many counts, or as a class when the clone is expanded.

size	J	V	D	CDR3	DNA
large	TRBJ1-1	TRBV7-2	-	CASSSYTNTEAFF	TGTGCCAGCAGCTCCTACACGAACACTGAAGCTTTCTTT
-	TRBJ2-5	TRBV6-5	-	CASNNRVLETQYF	TGTGCCAGCAACAACAGGGTTCTGGAGACCCAGTACTTC
-	TRBJ1-2	TRBV30	TRBD1	CAWSRTGVHGYTF	TGTGCCTGGAGTCGGACAGGGGTCCATGGCTACACCTTC
-	TRBJ1-4	TRBV6-6	-	CASSGGGDEKLFF	TGTGCCAGCAGTGGAGGGGGGGATGAAAAACTGTTTTTT
few	TRBJ1-3	TRBV19	-	CASSIVPDSGNTIYF	TGTGCCAGTAGTATAGTCCCAGACTCTGGAAACACCATATATTTT
few	TRBJ2-1	TRBV5-1	TRBD2	CASSTSGRSDEQFF	TGCGCCAGCTCGACGAGCGGGAGGTCCGATGAGCAGTTCTTC
-	TRBJ1-2	TRBV5-1	-	CASSSDPGTAYGYTF	TGCGCCAGCAGCTCGGATCCCGGGACCGCATATGGCTACACCTTC
-	TRBJ1-4	TRBV7-8	TRBD1	CASSPSRTGGEKLFF	TGTGCCAGCAGCCCAAGTCGGACAGGGGGGGAAAAACTGTTTTTT
-	TRBJ2-1	TRBV7-6	TRBD2	CASSSASGLAGNSGEQFF	TGTGCCAGCAGCTCCGCTTCGGGACTAGCGGGAAATTCCGGTGAGCAGTTCTTC
-	TRBJ2-1	TRBV29-1	-	CSVESGASRFF	TGCAGCGTTGAGTCCGGGGCTTCGAGGTTCTTC
-	TRBJ2-7	TRBV9	-	CASSVVGGEQYF	TGTGCCAGCAGCGTAGTAGGGGGCGAGCAGTACTTC
-	TRBJ1-1	TRBV7-2	-	CASRKDRDAIQAFF	TGTGCCAGCAGAAAGGACCGGGACGCAATCCAAGCTTTCTTT
-	TRBJ1-4	TRBV7-6	TRBD1	CASRQGSNEKLFF	TGTGCCAGCCGACAGGGATCTAATGAAAAACTGTTTTTT
-	TRBJ2-1	TRBV10-3	-	CAVSLGNEQFF	TGTGCCGTAAGCCTTGGGAATGAGCAGTTCTTC
-	TRBJ2-1	TRBV19	-	CASSIAGVTYNEQFF	TGTGCCAGTAGTATAGCGGGAGTGACCTACAATGAGCAGTTCTTC
few	TRBJ1-1	TRBV7-9	-	CASSRQTEAFF	TGTGCCAGCAGCAGACAGACTGAAGCTTTCTTT
-	TRBJ1-1	TRBV4-1	-	CASSQGIKTEAFF	TGCGCCAGCAGCCAAGGAATTAAGACTGAAGCTTTCTTT
-	TRBJ1-3	TRBV5-1	-	CASSWTESGNTIYF	TGCGCCAGCAGCTGGACAGAGTCTGGAAACACCATATATTTT
-	TRBJ1-1	TRBV27	TRBD1	CASSLTGAPNTEAFF	TGTGCCAGCAGTTTGACAGGGGCTCCGAACACTGAAGCTTTCTTT
-	TRBJ2-3	TRBV7-2	-	CASSLVRTPSTDTQYF	TGTGCCAGCAGCTTAGTCCGGACACCTAGCACAGATACGCAGTATTTT
-	TRBJ2-2	TRBV25-1	TRBD1	CASSEWGQGDTGELFF	TGTGCCAGCAGTGAATGGGGACAGGGGGACACCGGGGAGCTGTTTTTT
-	TRBJ2-1	TRBV5-4	-	CASSLGGSSSYNEQFF	TGTGCCAGCAGCTTGGGAGGCTCAAGCTCCTACAATGAGCAGTTCTTC
-	TRBJ2-1	TRBV6-6	TRBD1	CASSGPGTGEGNEQFF	TGTGCCAGCAGTGGACCCGGGACAGGGGAGGGAAATGAGCAGTTCTTC
-	TRBJ2-2	TRBV7-9	-	CASSVGQSTGELFF	TGTGCCAGCAGCGTCGGACAGAGCACCGGGGAGCTGTTTTTT
-	TRBJ2-3	TRBV5-5	TRBD1	CASSPDRDTDTQYF	TGTGCCAGCAGCCCGGACAGGGACACAGATACGCAGTATTTT
-	TRBJ1-4	TRBV7-9	TRBD1	CASSPRDRDGEKLFF	TGTGCCAGCAGCCCCCGGGACAGGGACGGGGAAAAACTGTTTTTT
-	TRBJ1-5	TRBV4-1	TRBD1	CASSQAGGGYQPQHF	TGCGCCAGCAGCCAAGCAGGAGGGGGCTATCAGCCCCAGCATTTT
-	TRBJ1-2	TRBV23-1	-	CASRHDLSQVNYGYTF	TGCGCCAGCAGACACGACCTCAGCCAGGTAAACTATGGCTACACCTTC
few	TRBJ1-3	TRBV18	-	CASSPEPRPGNTIYF	TGTGCCAGCTCACCAGAGCCGCGCCCTGGAAACACCATATATTTT
few	TRBJ1-2	TRBV5-1	-	CASSEGLTGYTF	TGCGCCAGCAGCGAGGGGTTAACTGGCTACACCTTC